The 24 T cell receptor beta chains listed next were all sequenced from one sample in a study of T cell repertoires in cytomegalovirus infection. TCRdb recomputed calls from the reads with MiXCR, one row per CDR3 protein. This table holds under 200,000 distinct CDR3 sequences, under 30% found once. The sample comprised PBMCs. These receptors originate from a human donor in good health (CMV status not recorded). Some clones in this sample may be carry-over from other donors' samples.

V is TRBV20-1 and J is TRBJ2-5, with D tentatively TRBD1 (5 bases). Per germline, CDR1 DFQATT and CDR2 SNEGSKA (reference sequence). The CDR3 is made up of 11 amino acids. Deletions cut 5 bases from V and 1 base from J, with 5 bases between. The CDR3: CSAGAQETQYF. DNA of the CDR3: TGCAGTGCTGGGGCCCAAGAGACCCAGTACTTC.

V and J are TRBV5-1 and TRBJ2-7; 10 bases align to TRBD1. CDR3 size: 14 residues. Looked up from germline, CDR1 is SGHRS and CDR2 is YFSETQ. Trimming took 3 bases from V and 4 from J; bases not matched to a gene: 4. The CDR3 DNA reads TGCGCCAGCAGCTCGGGACAGGGGAGATACGAGCAGTACTTC. This encodes CASSSGQGRYEQYF.

V gene TRBV15 combines with J gene TRBJ1-1, with D tentatively TRBD1 (6 bases). CDR3 length: 13 amino acids. The V gene lost 1 base and the J gene lost 10 bases, with 13 bases spanning the gap. Germline assignment: CDR1 LNHNV and CDR2 YYDKDF (reference sequence). The CDR3 coding sequence is TGTGCCACCAGCAGAGTGGGGGGGCTGGGAGCTTTCTTT. It translates to CATSRVGGLGAFF.

Worth noting for this clonotype: A read error may explain this, as a much larger clone is one base away. The rearrangement links TRBV19 to TRBJ2-7; unclear D gene. The germline CDR1 and CDR2 sequences are LNHDA and SQIVND (reference sequence). Trimming left V 5 bases short and J 2 bases short, with 13 bases between. The CDR3 contains 14 residues. The CDR3 DNA reads as TGTGCCAGTAGTCCCGTTTTGGGGACCTACGAGCAGTACTTC. Encoded protein: CASSPVLGTYEQYF. The full variable domain, with the rest looked up from reference TRBV19 and TRBJ2-7, is DGGITQSPKYLFRKEGQNVTLSCEQNLNHDAMYWYRQDPGQGLRLIYYSQIVNDFQKGDIAEGYSVSREKKESFPLTVTSAQKNPTAFYLCASSPVLGTYEQYFGPGTRLTVT.

The gene calls are TRBV18 and TRBJ2-5; 7 nucleotides align to TRBD1. After removal of 4 bases from V and 6 bases from J, the junction contained 14 bases not matched to a gene. CDR1 is KGHSH and CDR2 is LQKENI in the germline V gene. This CDR3 contains 16 residues. In DNA form, the CDR3 reads TGTGCCAGCTCACGACCTTGGAATGACAGGGAAAAGACCCAGTACTTC. Protein product: CASSRPWNDREKTQYF.

The sample holds a few counts of this clonotype. The V gene is TRBV6-5, the J gene TRBJ1-6; D is uncertain. CDR1 and CDR2 from the germline V gene are MNHEY and SVGAGI. V was pared by 0 bases and J by 11 bases, with 8 bases between. The CDR3 extends over 13 amino acids. CDR3 in DNA: TGTGCCAGCAGTTACTCGAAGGTAGCACCCCTCCACTTT. It specifies CASSYSKVAPLHF.

This clonotype was counted at least ten times. The V call is TRBV7-2, the J call TRBJ2-2; 9 bases are shared with TRBD2. From germline, CDR1 is SGHTA and CDR2 FQGNSA. CDR3 length equals 17 residues. Trimming removed 4 bases from V and 2 bases from J; junction bases left unmatched: 8. The CDR3 coding sequence is TGTGCCAGCAGCTCAAGTGGGCTAGCGGGAAACACCGGGGAGCTGTTTTTT. Its protein is CASSSSGLAGNTGELFF.

CDR3 residues: CASSGGLRNTGELFF. The CDR3, as DNA: TGTGCCAGCAGTGGGGGACTGCGGAACACCGGGGAGCTGTTTTTT. The chain carries TRBV6-2 or TRBV6-3 and TRBJ2-2, with D perhaps matching TRBD2 (6 bases). The CDR3 loop spans 15 amino acids. Trimming took 5 bases from V and 1 from J, leaving 11 bases between them. Germline CDR1 is MNHEY and CDR2 is SVGEGT.

The chain couples TRBV20-1 to TRBJ1-1; D perhaps matches TRBD1 (6 bases). The CDR3 covers 12 residues. Per the germline V gene, CDR1 is DFQATT and CDR2 is SNEGSKA (reference sequence). The germline V and J ends were trimmed by 6 bases and 7 bases, with 15 bases remaining between them. The chain's CDR3 is CSAAGQSFEAFF. The CDR3 DNA reads TGCAGTGCGGCCGGACAGAGCTTTGAAGCTTTCTTT.

In DNA form, the CDR3 reads TGTGCCAGCAGCTTAGCGTGGGCAGGGGGGCCCACTGAAGCTTTCTTT. Translation: CASSLAWAGGPTEAFF. The gene calls are TRBV11-1 and TRBJ1-1; 7 positions match TRBD1. The length of the CDR3 is 16 residues. V was clipped by 0 bases and J by 4 bases; unmatched bases: 8. In germline, CDR1 is SGHAT, CDR2 FQDESV (reference sequence).

The gene calls are TRBV10-3 and TRBJ2-3; D is undetermined. Germline loops: CDR1 ENHRY, CDR2 SYGVKD. The CDR3 totals 13 residues. Trimming took off 7 bases at V and 2 bases at J, with 10 bases between the two ends. Here the CDR3 reads CAITGEPTDTQYF. The CDR3 DNA reads as TGTGCCATCACAGGAGAGCCCACAGATACGCAGTATTTT.

The chain is built from TRBV6-2 or TRBV6-3 and TRBJ2-1, with a weak D call TRBD2 (6 bases). The CDR3 loop spans 15 amino acids. The germline V and J ends were trimmed by 2 bases and 0 bases, with 8 bases remaining between them. Germline V lookup: CDR1 MNHEY, CDR2 SVGEGT. The CDR3 loop reads CASSYGGNSYNEQFF. CDR3 in DNA: TGTGCCAGCAGTTACGGCGGGAACTCCTACAATGAGCAGTTCTTC.

V usage is TRBV7-8 and J usage is TRBJ1-2; 8 nucleotides align to TRBD1. The CDR3 covers 14 residues. V lost 5 bases to trimming and J lost 5 bases; unmatched junction nucleotides: 7. The germline CDR1 and CDR2 sequences are SGHVS and FQNEAQ. CDR3 in amino acids: CASSPQGAGYGYTF. The DNA for the CDR3 is TGTGCCAGCAGCCCCCAGGGGGCGGGATATGGCTACACCTTC. Full variable domain (outside the CDR3, taken from reference TRBV7-8 and TRBJ1-2): GAGVSQSPRYKVAKRGQDVALRCDPISGHVSLFWYQQALGQGPEFLTYFQNEAQLDKSGLPSDRFFAERPEGSVSTLKIQRTQQEDSAVYLCASSPQGAGYGYTFGSGTRLTVV.

This sequence joins TRBV7-9 and TRBJ2-7; D might be TRBD1 (5 bases). Trimming stripped 5 bases from V and 6 bases from J, with 17 bases between. The CDR3 loop spans 14 amino acids. Germline V CDR1 and CDR2: SEHNR, FQNEAQ (reference sequence). The CDR3 region has the DNA TGTGCCAGCAGCCCCACCGTCACAGGCCTCGAGCAGTACTTC. This translates into CASSPTVTGLEQYF.

This clonotype was seen a handful of times. This sequence joins TRBV29-1 and TRBJ1-1, with TRBD1 matching over 9 bases. The CDR3 extends over 13 amino acids. From germline, CDR1 is SQVTM and CDR2 ANQGSEA. The junction had 4 bases not matched to a gene; V was cut back by 7 bases and J by 1 base. CDR3 region: CSAATGGNTEAFF. The CDR3 DNA reads as TGCAGCGCGGCGACAGGGGGGAACACTGAAGCTTTCTTT.

In its sample, this clonotype was seen a few times. The chain has TRBV6-2 or TRBV6-3 and TRBJ1-6, with D unclear. This CDR3 has 14 amino acids. V lost 8 bases and J 4 bases, leaving 12 bases between the germline ends. Germline V CDR1 and CDR2: MNHEY, SVGEGT. Here the CDR3 reads CASSIGAYNSPLHF. As DNA, the CDR3 is TGTGCCAGCTCGATAGGCGCGTATAATTCACCCCTCCACTTT.

The chain combines TRBV7-4 with TRBJ2-1; 7 bases agree with TRBD2. Germline V gives CDR1 SGHVT, CDR2 SQSDAQ. V lost 5 bases, J lost 7 bases, and 2 bases stayed unmatched. The CDR3 is 12 amino acids. CDR3 sequence (DNA): TGTGCCAGCAGCGCGGGACTAAATGAGCAGTTCTTC. It codes for CASSAGLNEQFF.

In the case of this clonotype: Germline and junction disagree at one end, which may indicate a read error. The chain has TRBV6-5 and TRBJ2-1; 9 positions agree with TRBD2. This CDR3 region has 16 residues. Germline V lookup: CDR1 MNHEY, CDR2 SVGAGI. CDR3 residues: CASSFLAGASSNEQFF. CDR3 nucleotides: TGTGCCAGCAGTTTTTTAGCGGGGGCCTCCTCCAATGAGCAGTTCTTC.

This clonotype has only a few counts. The chain combines TRBV7-2 with TRBJ1-2, with 8 positions matching TRBD1. Germline-derived CDR1 and CDR2 are SGHTA and FQGNSA. The V and J ends lost 2 bases and 8 bases, in that order; junction bases with no gene match: 10. The CDR3 contains 15 residues. Written as DNA, the CDR3 is TGTGCCAGCAGCTTACCCTTCGGACAGGGAGGAGGCTACACCTTC. Its protein product is CASSLPFGQGGGYTF.

For this clonotype: Germline and junction disagree at one end, which may indicate a read error. CDR3: CDSSVATGGTEAFF. The CDR3 coding sequence is TGTGACAGCAGCGTAGCTACGGGGGGCACTGAAGCTTTCTTT. J is TRBJ1-1 and V is TRBV9; D is possibly TRBD1 (5 bases). CDR3 length: 14 amino acids. CDR1 SGDLS and CDR2 YYNGEE come from the germline V gene.

V gene TRBV28 combines with J gene TRBJ2-2, with D possibly TRBD2 on 6 matching bases. The CDR3 extends over 16 amino acids. The germline gives CDR1 MDHEN, CDR2 SYDVKM. Trimming removed 7 bases at V and 5 bases at J, with 20 bases between. The CDR3 loop reads CASMPSPWAGTGELFF. The CDR3 region has the DNA TGTGCCAGCATGCCATCGCCGTGGGCGGGGACCGGGGAGCTGTTTTTT.

This clonotype showed up just once. The rearrangement links TRBV19 to TRBJ1-2; the match to TRBD1 covers 9 bases. The CDR3 spans 14 residues. The germline V gene has CDR1 LNHDA and CDR2 SQIVND (reference sequence). V lost 5 bases to trimming and J lost 5 bases; unmatched junction nucleotides: 6. The CDR3 sequence is CASSGRDRVYGYTF. The CDR3 bases are TGTGCCAGTAGTGGCCGGGACAGGGTATATGGCTACACCTTC. The full variable domain, rest sourced from reference TRBV19 and TRBJ1-2, is DGGITQSPKYLFRKEGQNVTLSCEQNLNHDAMYWYRQDPGQGLRLIYYSQIVNDFQKGDIAEGYSVSREKKESFPLTVTSAQKNPTAFYLCASSGRDRVYGYTFGSGTRLTVV.

This clonotype occurred many times. The chain recombines TRBV7-2 with TRBJ2-2; D ambiguous. The CDR3 runs 17 residues. Germline V gene lookup returns CDR1 SGHTA and CDR2 FQGNSA. Trimming pared 3 bases from V and 5 bases from J, leaving 19 bases between. The CDR3 sequence: CASSFGPTSGWTGELFF. CDR3 nucleotides: TGTGCCAGCAGCTTCGGGCCCACCTCAGGTTGGACCGGGGAGCTGTTTTTT.

The sample holds a few counts of this clonotype. J is TRBJ1-6 and V is TRBV5-6; 8 bases line up with TRBD1. Germline-derived CDR1 and CDR2 are SGHDT and YYEEEE. J lost 5 bases, V lost 1 base, and 2 bases had no gene match. The CDR3 consists of 15 residues. The CDR3 protein is CASSLLDRDNSPLHF. CDR3 in DNA: TGTGCCAGCAGCTTGTTGGACAGGGATAATTCACCCCTCCACTTT. Full variable domain (missing parts from reference TRBV5-6 and TRBJ1-6): DAGVTQSPTHLIKTRGQQVTLRCSPKSGHDTVSWYQQALGQGPQFIFQYYEEEERQRGNFPDRFSGHQFPNYSSELNVNALLLGDSALYLCASSLLDRDNSPLHFGNGTRLTVT.